This T cell receptor beta chain was captured by sequencing in a study of T cell responses to AZD1222 COVID-19 vaccine. This clone was recorded only once. The antigen is unknown. The repertoire was sequenced with immunoSEQ multiplex PCR; TCRdb's copy has only in-frame clones and lacks some. The sample gives about 120,000 clones, almost 90% of which show up once; over 7.5% is in the top ten. Germline V lookup: CDR1 KGHSH, CDR2 LQKENI. The CDR3 has 14 amino acids. With 2 bases removed from V and 4 bases from J, the gap between germline ends came to 9 bases. Regarding the study as a whole: There were mostly white British donors and more females than males, and clonal diversity was possibly underestimated.

The sequenced sample was peripheral blood, obtained on day 0 of AZD1222 vaccination. V gene TRBV18 combines with J gene TRBJ1-3; tentative D call: TRBD1 (6 bases). This TCR was recovered from an adult in good health. Here the CDR3 reads CASSPSGDGNTIYF. The CDR3 nucleotides are TGTGCCAGCTCACCATCAGGGGACGGAAACACCATATATTTT.